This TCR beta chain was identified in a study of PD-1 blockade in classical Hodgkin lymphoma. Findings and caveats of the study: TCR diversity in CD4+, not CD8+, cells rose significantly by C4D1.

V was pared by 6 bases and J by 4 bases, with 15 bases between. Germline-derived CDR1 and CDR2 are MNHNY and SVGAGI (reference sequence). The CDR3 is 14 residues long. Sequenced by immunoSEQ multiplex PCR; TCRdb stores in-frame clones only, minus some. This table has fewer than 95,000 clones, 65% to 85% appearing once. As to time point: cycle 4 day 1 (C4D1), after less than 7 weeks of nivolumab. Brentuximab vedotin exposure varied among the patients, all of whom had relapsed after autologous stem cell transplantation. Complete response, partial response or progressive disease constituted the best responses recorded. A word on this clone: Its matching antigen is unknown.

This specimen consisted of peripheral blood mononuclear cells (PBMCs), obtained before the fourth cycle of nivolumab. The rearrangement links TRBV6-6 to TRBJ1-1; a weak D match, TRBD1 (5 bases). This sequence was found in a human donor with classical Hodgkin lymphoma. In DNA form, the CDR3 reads TGTGCCAGCAGCTCTCGGGGGGATGGCACTGAAGCTTTCTTT. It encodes CASSSRGDGTEAFF.